Listed below are T cell receptor beta chains from one sample, sequenced in a study of blood T cell repertoires in COVID-19. The table came from immunoSEQ multiplex PCR; TCRdb's copy has only in-frame clones and leaves some out. The sample records about 140,000 clones, about 87% being singletons. Sequencing input: peripheral blood. These TCRs come from a middle-aged woman with acute or convalescent COVID-19. CDR3s include the opening cysteine and the closing phenylalanine or tryptophan. Each record gives: V gene, clone size, J gene, D gene, CDR3 protein, CDR3 DNA. D genes are given only for firm matches. The size field is filled for only some rows; it gives once, few, many or a size class.

>TRBV19|few|TRBJ1-5|TRBD1
CATSGGFQPQHF
TGTGCCACCTCAGGGGGTTTTCAGCCCCAGCATTTT
>TRBV2|NA|TRBJ2-1|NA
CASWGTDRIGDEQFF
TGTGCCAGCTGGGGGACCGACAGGATTGGGGATGAGCAGTTCTTC
>TRBV29-1|once|TRBJ2-7|TRBD1
CSVEDVGDSPYEQYF
TGCAGCGTTGAAGATGTCGGGGACAGCCCCTACGAGCAGTACTTC
>TRBV7-2|once|TRBJ1-5|NA
CASSLIGASNQPQHF
TGTGCCAGCAGCTTAATAGGAGCGAGCAATCAGCCCCAGCATTTT
>TRBV2|NA|TRBJ2-7|TRBD1
CASRDRAYEQYF
TGTGCCAGCAGGGACAGGGCCTACGAGCAGTACTTC
>TRBV9|NA|TRBJ2-2|TRBD2
CASSPLRRASGANTGELFF
TGTGCCAGCAGCCCCCTCCGGCGGGCTAGCGGGGCGAACACCGGGGAGCTGTTTTTT
>TRBV19|NA|TRBJ2-1|NA
CASRGGNYYNEQFF
TGTGCCAGTAGGGGCGGGAACTACTACAATGAGCAGTTCTTC
>TRBV27|NA|TRBJ1-1|NA
CASARRLNTEAFF
TGTGCCAGCGCTAGACGGCTGAACACTGAAGCTTTCTTT
>TRBV19|NA|TRBJ2-7|NA
CASSKTQTYEQYF
TGTGCCAGTAGTAAGACACAGACCTACGAGCAGTACTTC
>TRBV14|NA|TRBJ1-2|NA
CASSDHRDGYTF
TGTGCCAGCAGCGACCACAGAGATGGCTACACCTTC
>TRBV19|NA|TRBJ1-2|NA
CASSEGLGGYTF
TGTGCCAGTAGTGAGGGACTTGGTGGCTACACCTTC
>TRBV28|NA|TRBJ2-7|NA
CASSPGSPGEQYF
TGTGCCAGCAGTCCTGGCTCCCCGGGCGAGCAGTACTTC
>TRBV5-6|NA|TRBJ1-5|NA
CASSTGGDNQPQHF
TGTGCCAGCAGCACTGGCGGGGACAATCAGCCCCAGCATTTT
>TRBV5-1|once|TRBJ2-3|NA
CASSLEGTSTDTQYF
TGCGCCAGCAGCTTGGAGGGGACTTCCACAGATACGCAGTATTTT
>TRBV7-3|NA|TRBJ2-1|NA
CASSQGGRFNEQFF
TGTGCCAGCAGTCAGGGAGGTCGGTTTAACGAGCAGTTCTTC
>TRBV7-9|few|TRBJ1-4|TRBD1
CASSSRDRERKLFF
TGTGCCAGCAGCTCCCGGGACAGGGAGAGAAAACTGTTTTTT
>TRBV6-5|NA|TRBJ2-7|NA
CASNLSGGRYF
TGTGCCAGCAACCTTAGCGGCGGCAGGTACTTC
>TRBV27|NA|TRBJ2-7|TRBD1
CASSGQATYEQYF
TGTGCCAGCAGCGGACAGGCTACCTACGAGCAGTACTTC
>TRBV30|NA|TRBJ1-2|TRBD1
CASRQGVYGYTF
TGTGCCTCACGACAGGGAGTTTATGGCTACACCTTC
>TRBV7-9|NA|TRBJ2-7|TRBD2
CASSPRGGRAFLSEQYF
TGTGCCAGCAGCCCCCGAGGCGGGAGGGCCTTTTTGAGCGAGCAGTACTTC
>TRBV9|NA|TRBJ1-2|NA
CASSAGSRSDYGYTF
TGTGCCAGCAGCGCGGGGAGCAGGTCCGACTATGGCTACACCTTC
>TRBV24-1|NA|TRBJ2-3|NA
CATSRTDTQYF
TGTGCCACCAGTCGTACAGATACGCAGTATTTT
>TRBV28|NA|TRBJ2-7|NA
CASTSTSSYEQYF
TGTGCCAGCACCTCGACAAGCTCCTACGAGCAGTACTTC
>TRBV7-2|NA|TRBJ2-7|NA
CASSLSDSGYEQYF
TGTGCCAGCAGCTTATCGGATAGCGGCTACGAGCAGTACTTC
>TRBV28|NA|TRBJ1-5|NA
CASSFTSHRSWGVQHF
TGTGCCAGCAGTTTTACCAGCCATCGGTCATGGGGCGTTCAGCATTTT
>TRBV5-1|NA|TRBJ1-2|NA
CASSLVAGTHGYTF
TGCGCCAGCAGCTTGGTTGCGGGAACCCATGGCTACACCTTC